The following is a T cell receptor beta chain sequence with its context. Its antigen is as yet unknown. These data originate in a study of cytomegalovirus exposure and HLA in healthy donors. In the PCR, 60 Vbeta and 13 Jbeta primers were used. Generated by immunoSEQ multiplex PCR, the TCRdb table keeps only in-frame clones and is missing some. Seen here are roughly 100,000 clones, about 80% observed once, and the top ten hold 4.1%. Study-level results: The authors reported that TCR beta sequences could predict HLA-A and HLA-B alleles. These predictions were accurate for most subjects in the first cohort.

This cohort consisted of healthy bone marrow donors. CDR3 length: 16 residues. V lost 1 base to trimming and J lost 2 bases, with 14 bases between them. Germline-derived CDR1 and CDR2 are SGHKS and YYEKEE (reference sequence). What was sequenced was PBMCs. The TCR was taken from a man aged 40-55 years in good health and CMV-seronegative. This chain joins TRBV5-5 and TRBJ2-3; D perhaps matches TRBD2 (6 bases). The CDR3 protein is CASSLNGDSFTDTQYF. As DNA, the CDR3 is TGTGCCAGCAGCTTGAATGGGGACTCATTCACAGATACGCAGTATTTT. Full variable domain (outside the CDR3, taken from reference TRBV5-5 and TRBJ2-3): DAGVTQSPTHLIKTRGQQVTLRCSPISGHKSVSWYQQVLGQGPQFIFQYYEKEERGRGNFPDRFSARQFPNYSSELNVNALLLGDSALYLCASSLNGDSFTDTQYFGPGTRLTVL.